One sample yielded the 10 T cell receptor beta chains listed below, sequenced in a study of blood T cells in healthy people across ages. A second about 7 to 12 cycle PCR used barcoded and J-beta primers. Via MiXCR, TCRdb re-called the 5' RACE reads, giving one row per CDR3 protein. The data hold about a million distinct CDR3 sequences, with just over 50% observed a single time. Sequenced sample: blood. Receptor source: a woman in her fifties or sixties in good health.

CDR3 loop: CASSHIRDEQFF. CDR3 DNA: TGCGCCAGCAGCCACATAAGGGATGAGCAGTTCTTC. This chain connects TRBV4-1 to TRBJ2-1; D not resolved. This CDR3 is 12 amino acids long. Germline loops: CDR1 MGHRA, CDR2 YSYEKL. The V end was cut by 3 bases, the J end by 8 bases, with 8 bases between.

The chain joins TRBV7-8 to TRBJ2-7, with 12 nucleotides matching TRBD2. The CDR3 loop spans 15 amino acids. V lost 4 bases to trimming and J lost 11 bases; unmatched junction nucleotides: 12. Per germline, CDR1 SGHVS and CDR2 FQNEAQ. The CDR3 loop is CASSSSRTSGAPKYF. The CDR3 DNA follows: TGTGCCAGCAGCTCATCCCGGACTAGCGGGGCCCCCAAGTACTTC.

This clonotype has just one count. The chain is built from TRBV7-2 and TRBJ2-3; TRBD2 aligns across 7 bases. The V gene end was trimmed by 4 bases and the J gene end by 4 bases; junction bases not matched to a gene: 8. Germline assignment: CDR1 SGHTA and CDR2 FQGNSA. The CDR3 totals 15 residues. The CDR3 loop reads CASSSGLGSSDTQYF. The CDR3 nucleotides are TGTGCCAGCAGCTCAGGACTAGGATCGTCAGATACGCAGTATTTT.

A single count supports this clonotype. The junction and the germline gene differ at one end; a read error may be behind it. This chain uses TRBV7-9 with TRBJ2-7; TRBD2 agrees at 7 bases. CDR1 and CDR2 (germline): SEHNR, FQNEAQ (reference sequence). The CDR3 totals 13 residues. The CDR3 region is CASSLAGGYGQYF. As DNA, the CDR3 is TGTGCCAGCAGCTTAGCCGGGGGGTACGGGCAGTACTTC.

This chain joins TRBV11-2 and TRBJ2-1, with D possibly called TRBD1 or TRBD2 (5 bases each). Trimming stripped 1 base from V and 2 bases from J, with 12 bases between. Germline V lookup: CDR1 SGHAT, CDR2 FQNNGV. The CDR3 runs 16 residues. CDR3 protein: CASSLAHRDPYNEQFF. For the CDR3, the DNA is TGTGCCAGCAGCTTAGCCCACCGGGACCCCTACAATGAGCAGTTCTTC.

The chain is built from TRBV7-6 and TRBJ2-4; no definite D call. The DNA end is a closer match to TRBJ2-7, so the J assignment may be wrong. CDR1 is SGHVS, CDR2 FNYEAQ, per germline. The CDR3 totals 14 residues. The CDR3 is CASSLEAATYEQYF. The CDR3 coding sequence is TGTGCCAGCAGCTTAGAGGCCGCAACCTACGAGCAGTACTTC.

This clonotype was seen a handful of times. This sequence joins TRBV29-1 and TRBJ2-6, with D uncertain. Germline CDR1 is SQVTM and CDR2 is ANQGSEA. The CDR3 has 14 amino acids. Deletions cut 1 base from V and 3 bases from J, with 7 bases between. The CDR3 bases are TGCAGCGTTGAAGGTTGGGGTGGGGCCAACGTCCTGACTTTC. Translated, it gives CSVEGWGGANVLTF.

The table lists this clonotype with a few counts. The chain has TRBV29-1 and TRBJ2-5; D ambiguous. The CDR3 runs 12 residues. Deletions cut 7 bases from V and 1 base from J, with 10 bases between. The germline gives CDR1 SQVTM, CDR2 ANQGSEA. DNA for the CDR3: TGCAGCGCCGCCCACAGCCAAGAGACCCAGTACTTC. It encodes CSAAHSQETQYF.

The CDR3 region has the DNA TGTGCCAGCAGCGCATCCGGGACTAGCGGGAGCAGAACCTACGAGCAGTACTTC. Amino acids: CASSASGTSGSRTYEQYF. The rearrangement joins TRBV7-2 to TRBJ2-7; TRBD2 matches 14 bases. The CDR3 is made up of 18 amino acids. Per the germline V gene, CDR1 is SGHTA and CDR2 is FQGNSA. V dropped 5 bases and J dropped 2; count of bases not matched to a gene: 11.

This clonotype has more than one count but fewer than ten. The DNA of the CDR3 is TGTGCCAGCAGCGCCCCCGGACGAGGATTAGAGACCCAGTACTTC. This translates into CASSAPGRGLETQYF. The chain joins TRBV28 to TRBJ2-5; D unresolved. The CDR3 consists of 15 residues. From germline, CDR1 is MDHEN and CDR2 SYDVKM. The V end was cut by 6 bases, the J end by 4 bases, with 18 bases between.